This is a list of T cell receptor beta chains from one sample in a study of T cells after yellow fever vaccination. TCRdb redid the calling of the 5' RACE reads with MiXCR, one entry per CDR3 protein. This sample carries under 700,000 distinct CDR3 sequences, around a sixth of them seen once, and the ten largest clones take roughly 17%. The input for sequencing was PBMCs, taken 5 days after the first yellow fever vaccination. The receptors stem from a man aged 18 to 29 who received the YFV17D yellow fever vaccine. Both conserved end residues are part of each CDR3. The D gene is left open where the match is weak. Some rows mark clone size as missing; the rest say once, few, many or name a class of expanded clone.

j_call	clone_size	d_call	v_call	cdr3_nt	cdr3_aa
TRBJ2-3	many	.	TRBV7-2	TGTGCCAGCAGCCTCCGGGCAGATACGCAGTATTTT	CASSLRADTQYF
TRBJ2-7	.	TRBD2	TRBV7-2	TGTGCCAGCAGCTTTACTAGCGGGGGGTCCTACGAGCAGTACTTC	CASSFTSGGSYEQYF
TRBJ2-5	few	.	TRBV10-3	TGTGCCATCAGTGAAAGGGCCTTCATGCAAGAGACCCAGTACTTC	CAISERAFMQETQYF
TRBJ2-1	.	.	TRBV10-3	TGTGCCATCAGTGACCTAAGAGGGGGGGGACCCTACAATGAGCAGTTCTTC	CAISDLRGGGPYNEQFF
TRBJ1-1	.	.	TRBV12-3/TRBV12-4	TGTGCCAGCAGACCTACAGGCCCCGATGGTGCTTTCTTT	CASRPTGPDGAFF
TRBJ2-1	.	.	TRBV4-3	TGCGCCAGCAGCCAGCAAGGGGGGCAGGTTTTAAGTGAGCAGTTCTTC	CASSQQGGQVLSEQFF
TRBJ1-1	few	.	TRBV5-1	TGCGCCAGCAGTAACGAGGCGGGGATGATGAACACTGAAGCTTTCTTT	CASSNEAGMMNTEAFF
TRBJ2-6	.	.	TRBV15	TGTGCCACCAGCACCATGCTGGGGGTTAGACGGGACGCTGGGGCCAACGTCCTGACTTTC	CATSTMLGVRRDAGANVLTF
TRBJ2-1	few	TRBD2	TRBV7-3	TGTGCCAGCAGCTCCACTAGCGGGGCGGCTAATGAGCAGTTCTTC	CASSSTSGAANEQFF
TRBJ2-3	.	.	TRBV7-2	TGTGCCAGCAGCTTCCGGGACACAGTGACGGATACGCAGTATTTT	CASSFRDTVTDTQYF
TRBJ2-5	.	.	TRBV10-2	TGCGCCAGCAGACATGGCCATGGGGGGGCTTTATCGGAGACCCAGTACTTC	CASRHGHGGALSETQYF
TRBJ2-2	.	TRBD2	TRBV5-1	TGCGCCAGCAGTCCTAGCGGGGGGACCCACGGGGAGCTGTTTTTT	CASSPSGGTHGELFF
TRBJ1-6	.	.	TRBV6-1	TGTGCCAGCACCCCCCTCGTCTCCTATAATTCACCCCTCCACTTT	CASTPLVSYNSPLHF
TRBJ1-2	.	.	TRBV5-1	TGCGCCAGCAGCTCTGGCGGTACGGCTTCAGCTAACTATGGCTACACCTTC	CASSSGGTASANYGYTF
TRBJ1-1	few	.	TRBV5-5	TGTGCCAGCAGCGCCTGGTCCAACACTGAAGCTTTCTTT	CASSAWSNTEAFF
TRBJ2-5	.	.	TRBV5-1	TGCGCCAGCAGCTTGGGTAGGGGGATAGAGACCCAGTACTTC	CASSLGRGIETQYF
TRBJ2-5	.	TRBD2	TRBV5-4	TGTGCCAGCAGCTTGGCCCGCGGGGGGGCAGAAGAGACCCAGTACTTC	CASSLARGGAEETQYF